This T cell receptor (beta chain) was recovered during a study of OX40 agonist ivuxolimab in advanced cancers. Study-level information: The treatment was a fully human IgG2 OX40 agonist, ivuxolimab. The dose-escalation cohort was around 83% male, with a mean age of 60 years, ranging about 23 to 90.

This clone has just one count. What it binds is not known. Germline CDR1 is SGHRS and CDR2 is YFSETQ. V shed 3 bases and J 3 bases; nucleotides not matched to a gene: 9. This CDR3 spans 15 amino acids. Collection of blood occurred at baseline, at cycle 4 day 1, and at cycle 7 day 1. Only in-frame clones appear in the TCRdb table, and some are missing; sequencing was by immunoSEQ multiplex PCR. The sample lists 85,000 to 100,000 clones; more than 75% were seen once. General observations from the study: In the 0.1 to 3.0 mg/kg range, CD4+ and CD8+ blood T cells had expanded clonally by week 6.

The source is an adult with an advanced solid tumor such as melanoma, head and neck, liver or kidney cancer. The chain joins TRBV5-1 to TRBJ2-7; 7 bases fit TRBD2. The material sequenced was CD4+ or CD8+ T cells sorted from blood, taken in a trial of the OX40 agonist ivuxolimab. This CDR3 is CASSSDGGRDYEQYF. In DNA form, the CDR3 reads TGCGCCAGCAGCTCTGACGGGGGGAGGGACTACGAGCAGTACTTC.